This T cell receptor beta chain was profiled in a study of blood T cell repertoires in COVID-19 (dated by TCRdb to 2019 to 2021). For context, the study as a whole: Samples covering the acute and convalescent phases of COVID-19 were provided by collaborators in the United States, Italy and Spain. Where available, HLA class I and class II types were taken from metadata supplied by the sample provider and were not determined by assay-based typing. Nearly every sample came with metadata listing a de-identified subject ID, COVID-19 status, age in years and sex. The prospective study material was composed of cDNA or gDNA derived from T cells, B-cell-depleted T cells, or PBMCs. The repertoires were released in a freely available public database intended as a resource for research on the immune response to SARS-CoV-2. The dataset comprised deeply sampled blood TCRbeta repertoires from subjects exposed to, actively infected with, or recovered from COVID-19. Samples came from the ongoing ImmuneRACE study (first 160 participants) plus 1,254 subjects from 6 global collaborators. Points the paper makes about the study in general: How much clinical and demographic metadata was included differed by source and by participant, and the metadata was provided uncurated.

Points on this clone: Its antigen remains unidentified. Per-base quality was not reported, and no clone a single base away is much larger than it.

The CDR3 holds 13 amino acids from the cysteine to the phenylalanine. Just the 39-base CDR3 DNA is kept, in frame starting at base 1. CDR1 and CDR2 are read off the germline V gene (reference sequence) as MNHEY and SMNVEV. At the junction V is shortened by 6 bases and J by 3 bases; bases outside the gene matches: 2. The immunoSEQ Assay, a bias-controlled multiplex PCR, was used to amplify TCRbeta CDR3 regions from genomic DNA. Per the original workflow: Nucleated cell counts per sample were estimated from amplification of reference gene primers within the assay. Sequence reads were collapsed and filtered to measure the absolute abundance of every unique TCRbeta CDR3 rearrangement. For each sample, productive Simpson clonality was calculated by taking the square root of Simpson's diversity index across productive rearrangements. What TCRdb holds here is the immuneACCESS table cut down to in-frame rearrangements. Part of the clones is not present; checked against another copy, under half of the missing clones reflect an unresolved V gene, and the others are unexplained. The DNA gave D and trimming, while V, J and clone size come from that table. The table for this sample lists some 300,000 clones; roughly 90% of them were counted only once. The ten largest clones represent more than 9% of the sample.

Participants in the prospective study were enrolled through a virtual design, were aged roughly 18 to 90 years, and lived in approximately 25 United States geographic areas. In the prospective study, cohorts were assigned on the basis of participant-reported clinical history obtained from a screening survey and a study questionnaire. For ImmuneRACE Cohort 3, a participant was defined as recovered based on two consecutive negative NP/OP PCR tests, clearance by a healthcare professional, or resolution of symptoms. In the prospective study, mobile phlebotomists collected whole blood, serum and a nasopharyngeal or oropharyngeal swab from each participant. Prospective study participants could optionally give additional blood draws and questionnaires over an approximately 2-month period. Before DNA extraction, blood samples from the prospective study were shipped at room temperature or frozen.

The chain is encoded by TRBV27 joined to TRBJ2-7, with 10 bases matching TRBD1. Sequenced sample: PBMCs or T cells enriched from blood (not recorded which). The source is a young woman who had recovered from COVID-19. The DNA sequence reads TGTGCCAGCAGGCGGGACAGGGGCTACGAGCAGTACTTC. It specifies CASRRDRGYEQYF.